The clone carrying this T cell receptor (beta chain) was detected ten times or more. Antigen specificity is unknown. The CDR3 contains 17 residues. Trimming removed 5 bases from V and 0 bases from J; junction bases left unmatched: 10. One entry per CDR3 protein results from TCRdb running MiXCR on the PCR reads. This sample has approximately 680,000 distinct CDR3 sequences; 25% occur once, and the top ten carry about 0.73%. The record originates from a study of molecular identifiers for immune sequencing clone quantification. Study context: For replicates, RNA isolated from 20,000 or 100,000 naive CD8 cells was divided into five portions, of which four were sequenced. Study outcomes and limitations: Spiked Jurkat TCR RNA originating from one cell could reportedly be identified amid one million naive cells. With a barcode shared among identical TCR molecules, highly expanded clone sizes could be underestimated. Clones above 20 RNA copies contained over 98% of effector molecules but under 1% of naive ones.

This chain uses TRBV12-3 or TRBV12-4 with TRBJ1-1; 9 bases line up with TRBD1. The TCR was taken from a human donor in good health. Some libraries in this study had Jurkat cell RNA spiked in. Sequencing was performed on naive CD8+ T cells from blood, with Jurkat cell RNA spiked in. The subset: FACS-sorted CD8+CD4-CCR7+CD45RA+ naive T cells. The CDR3 region is CASSPWGRQGVNTEAFF. In DNA, the CDR3 is TGTGCCAGCAGTCCCTGGGGTCGACAGGGGGTGAACACTGAAGCTTTCTTT.